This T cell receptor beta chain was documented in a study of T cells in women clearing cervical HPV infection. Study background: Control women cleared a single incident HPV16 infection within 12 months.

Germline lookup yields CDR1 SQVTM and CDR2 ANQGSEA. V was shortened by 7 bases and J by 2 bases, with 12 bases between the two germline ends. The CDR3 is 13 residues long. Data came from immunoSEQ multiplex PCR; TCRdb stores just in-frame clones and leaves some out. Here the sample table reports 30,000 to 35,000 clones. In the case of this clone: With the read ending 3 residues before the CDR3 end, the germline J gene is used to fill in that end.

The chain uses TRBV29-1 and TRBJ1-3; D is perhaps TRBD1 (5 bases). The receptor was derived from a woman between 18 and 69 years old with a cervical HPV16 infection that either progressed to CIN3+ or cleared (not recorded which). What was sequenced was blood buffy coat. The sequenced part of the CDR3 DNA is TGCAGCGGACAACAGGTCGCTGGAAACACC. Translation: CSGQQVAGNT. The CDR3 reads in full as CSGQQVAGNTIYF.